The 21 T cell receptor beta chains reported below all come from one sample, sequenced in a study of T cells after yellow fever vaccination. MiXCR, run by TCRdb on the 5' RACE reads, gives a single entry per CDR3 protein. The sample includes 30,000 or so distinct CDR3 sequences, approximately 6% of them seen just once. The sample consisted of PBMCs, either bulk or a sorted T-cell subset (CD4+, CD8+, memory, or dextramer-sorted; not recorded which), taken on the day of the yellow fever booster vaccination. These receptors originate from a man aged 25-45 years who received the YFV17D yellow fever vaccine.

The chain has TRBV19 and TRBJ1-5, with D maybe TRBD1 (6 bases). Germline CDR1 reads LNHDA; CDR2 reads SQIVND (reference sequence). This CDR3 has 14 residues. V lost 5 bases and J 2 bases, leaving 10 bases between the germline ends. CDR3 amino acids: CASSWTDGNQPQHF. The CDR3 region has the DNA TGTGCCAGTAGTTGGACAGACGGCAATCAGCCCCAGCATTTT.

This clonotype was counted a few times. The chain uses TRBV5-1 and TRBJ2-3; 9 nucleotides agree with TRBD2. Germline-derived CDR1 and CDR2 are SGHRS and YFSETQ. V lost 0 bases to trimming and J lost 3 bases; unmatched junction nucleotides: 2. The CDR3 spans 15 residues. In DNA form, the CDR3 reads TGCGCCAGCAGCTTGGGGGGACTAGCAACAGATACGCAGTATTTT. It translates to CASSLGGLATDTQYF.

This clonotype was seen a handful of times. J is TRBJ2-5 and V is TRBV13, with D perhaps matching TRBD1 (6 bases). The germline V gene has CDR1 PRHDT and CDR2 FYEKMQ (reference sequence). The CDR3 totals 14 residues. V was shortened by 1 base and J by 5 bases, with 11 bases between the two germline ends. In DNA, the CDR3 is TGTGCCAGCAGCTTAGACAGGGTCGTGGAGACCCAGTACTTC. Amino acids: CASSLDRVVETQYF.

Ten or more counts support this clonotype. One junction end disagrees with the germline gene, perhaps due to a read error. The chain recombines TRBV7-7 with TRBJ2-1, with D tentatively TRBD1 or TRBD2 (5 bases each). The CDR3 loop spans 13 amino acids. Germline CDR1 and CDR2: SSHAT and FNYEAQ (reference sequence). The CDR3 spells CASSIGAGNEQFF. The CDR3 DNA reads TGTGCTAGCAGCATCGGGGCTGGCAATGAGCAGTTCTTC.

This clonotype was detected ten times or more. The chain combines TRBV7-9 with TRBJ2-1; tentatively, D is TRBD1 or TRBD2 (5 bases each). The CDR3 extends over 15 amino acids. Germline CDR1 and CDR2: SEHNR and FQNEAQ (reference sequence). V dropped 3 bases and J dropped 2 bases, with 11 bases sitting between them. As DNA, the CDR3 is TGTGCCAGCAGCTTCCTGGTGGGGGCCTACAATGAGCAGTTCTTC. Amino acid sequence: CASSFLVGAYNEQFF.

This clonotype was observed many times. The V and J genes are TRBV28 and TRBJ2-7; no clear D gene. The CDR3 contains 14 residues. Trimming left V 3 bases short and J 6 bases short, with 15 bases between. Looked up from germline, CDR1 is MDHEN and CDR2 is SYDVKM. The CDR3 region has the DNA TGTGCCAGCAGTTTGAGAATTCCCATCGGCGAGCAGTACTTC. This translates into CASSLRIPIGEQYF.

This clonotype has at least ten counts. The chain uses TRBV20-1 and TRBJ2-1, with 8 bases identical to TRBD1. CDR1 is DFQATT and CDR2 is SNEGSKA in the germline V gene (reference sequence). CDR3 length: 14 amino acids. The V gene end was trimmed by 2 bases and the J gene end by 2 bases; junction bases not matched to a gene: 2. In nucleotides, the CDR3 is TGCAGTGCTAGACGGACAGGGACCTACAATGAGCAGTTCTTC. Amino acids: CSARRTGTYNEQFF.

In the case of this clonotype: This clone may be a read error of a much larger clone one base away. The V call is TRBV4-3, the J call TRBJ1-4, with no clear D. The CDR3 covers 11 residues. From germline, CDR1 is LGHNA and CDR2 YSLEER. The CDR3 protein is CASTQMDKLFF. CDR3 in DNA: TGCGCCAGCACCCAAATGGACAAACTGTTTTTT.

In this sample, this clonotype turned up a few times. The chain couples TRBV5-5 to TRBJ1-2, with 9 bases lining up with TRBD1. Germline V lookup: CDR1 SGHKS, CDR2 YYEKEE (reference sequence). The CDR3 is 15 residues long. V gave up 4 bases and J gave up 5 bases; unmatched junction bases: 9. The CDR3 sequence is CASSPTTGGTYGYTF. The DNA for the CDR3 is TGTGCCAGCAGCCCAACGACAGGGGGAACATATGGCTACACCTTC.

In this sample, this clonotype turned up many times. This chain links TRBV15 with TRBJ2-5; TRBD1 matches at 7 bases. Germline V gene data show CDR1 as LNHNV and CDR2 as YYDKDF (reference sequence). Unmatched junction bases numbered 10, after V lost 1 base and J lost 5 bases. The CDR3 has 16 residues. The CDR3 DNA sequence: TGTGCCACCAGCAGAGGTGGGACAGCCCAGGGGGAGACCCAGTACTTC. The encoded protein is CATSRGGTAQGETQYF.

This clonotype was detected a few times. This sequence joins TRBV12-3 or TRBV12-4 and TRBJ1-5; no clear D. Deletions cut 1 base from V and 6 bases from J, with 10 bases between. The CDR3 contains 14 residues. The CDR3 is CASSLGRASQPQHF. In DNA form, the CDR3 reads TGTGCCAGCAGTTTAGGGCGGGCGAGTCAGCCCCAGCATTTT.

This clonotype occurred many times. This sequence joins TRBV20-1 and TRBJ2-5; 8 bases match TRBD2. Germline V CDR1 and CDR2: DFQATT, SNEGSKA (reference sequence). V shed 1 base and J 5 bases; nucleotides not matched to a gene: 12. This CDR3 has 16 amino acids. In nucleotides, the CDR3 is TGCAGTGCTAGAGTTCTAACGAGCGGGAGTGAGGAGACCCAGTACTTC. As protein: CSARVLTSGSEETQYF.

This clonotype has a count of ten or more. The rearrangement uses TRBV5-8 and TRBJ1-3, with TRBD1 matching over 8 bases. Per germline, CDR1 SGHTS and CDR2 YDEGEE. The V segment lost 2 bases and the J segment 3 bases; nucleotides outside the gene matches: 4. The CDR3 loop spans 15 amino acids. The DNA of the CDR3 is TGTGCCAGCAGCTTAAAACAGGGGGTTGGAAACACCATATATTTT. It specifies CASSLKQGVGNTIYF.

Ten or more counts support this clonotype. The chain is built from TRBV6-5 and TRBJ2-1; 7 bases agree with TRBD2. The CDR3 consists of 15 residues. In germline, CDR1 is MNHEY, CDR2 SVGAGI. Losses at the gene ends were 1 base for V and 1 base for J; bases not matched to a gene: 1. CDR3 sequence (DNA): TGTGCCAGCAGTTACTGGCGGGGGTCCTACAATGAGCAGTTCTTC. It translates to CASSYWRGSYNEQFF.

This clonotype occurred many times. The chain employs TRBV10-3 and TRBJ2-2; D possibly uses TRBD1 or TRBD2 (5 bases each). Germline CDR1 and CDR2: ENHRY and SYGVKD. V lost 6 bases to trimming and J lost 5 bases, with 16 bases between them. The CDR3 has 15 residues. The CDR3 DNA is TGTGCCATCAGGCCGGGACGGGGATGGACCGGGGAGCTGTTTTTT. Translation: CAIRPGRGWTGELFF.

The chain joins TRBV20-1 to TRBJ1-3; tentatively, D is TRBD1 (5 bases). V lost 5 bases to trimming and J lost 7 bases, with 21 bases between them. Germline CDR1 reads DFQATT; CDR2 reads SNEGSKA (reference sequence). The CDR3 runs to 15 residues. The CDR3 reads CSASLPGRPRNTIYF. CDR3 coding DNA: TGCAGTGCTTCCTTACCGGGACGCCCCCGGAACACCATATATTTT.

The CDR3 coding sequence is TGTGCCAGCAGAGGACAGGGGAACACTGAAGCTTTCTTT. Translated: CASRGQGNTEAFF. The J gene is TRBJ1-1, the V gene TRBV28; 8 bases are shared with TRBD1. CDR3 length: 13 residues. Germline loops: CDR1 MDHEN, CDR2 SYDVKM. The V and J ends lost 6 bases and 1 base, in that order; junction bases with no gene match: 1.

The chain carries TRBV28 and TRBJ2-1; 7 positions agree with TRBD2. Germline CDR1 and CDR2: MDHEN and SYDVKM. V lost 3 bases, J lost 5 bases, and 13 bases stayed unmatched. This CDR3 has 17 residues. The CDR3 spells CASSFRGMRDYHNEQFF. The DNA of the CDR3 is TGTGCCAGCAGTTTTCGGGGAATGAGGGACTACCACAATGAGCAGTTCTTC.

This clonotype was found a few times. The genes are TRBV5-6 and TRBJ2-1; 8 bases align to TRBD2. This CDR3 region has 12 residues. Germline assignment: CDR1 SGHDT and CDR2 YYEEEE. Trimming at V came to 4 bases and at J to 11 bases, leaving 5 bases not matched to a gene. The CDR3 coding sequence is TGTGCCAGCAGCACCCGACTAGCGAAGCAGTTCTTC. Residues: CASSTRLAKQFF.

In this sample, this clonotype turned up many times. In DNA, the CDR3 is TGCAGTGCTAGAGATAGGAGACTCACAGATACGCAGTATTTT. It specifies CSARDRRLTDTQYF. This sequence joins TRBV20-1 and TRBJ2-3; unclear D gene. The CDR3 spans 14 residues. V lost 0 bases to trimming and J lost 2 bases, with 9 bases between them. The germline CDR1 and CDR2 sequences are DFQATT and SNEGSKA (reference sequence).

This clonotype was seen more than once but under ten times. The rearrangement links TRBV3-1 to TRBJ1-1; TRBD1 is a possible D gene (5 bases). CDR3 length equals 12 residues. Germline CDR1 LGHDT, CDR2 YNNKEL (reference sequence). V was shortened by 7 bases and J by 1 base, with 7 bases between the two germline ends. The CDR3 protein is CASNQGNTEAFF. For the CDR3, the DNA is TGTGCCAGCAATCAGGGGAACACTGAAGCTTTCTTT.